Listed here are 13 T cell receptor beta chains from one sample, sequenced in a study of blood T cell repertoires in COVID-19. Repertoires were generated with immunoSEQ multiplex PCR, while TCRdb's copy carries only in-frame clones and drops some. The sample holds over 400,000 clones, more than 85% seen once. Sequenced input: PBMCs or T cells enriched from blood (not recorded which). All receptors derive from a woman in her sixties or seventies who had recovered from COVID-19.

In this sample, this clone turned up once. The chain joins TRBV19 to TRBJ2-5; 10 bases line up with TRBD2. Germline CDR1 LNHDA, CDR2 SQIVND (reference sequence). The CDR3 consists of 16 residues. J was trimmed by 5 bases and V by 5 bases; bases with no gene match: 11. This chain's CDR3 is CASSPIPLAGWETQYF. CDR3 DNA: TGTGCCAGTAGTCCGATCCCACTAGCGGGGTGGGAGACCCAGTACTTC.

V gene TRBV19 combines with J gene TRBJ1-1, with TRBD1 as a possible D gene (5 bases). Germline V gene lookup returns CDR1 LNHDA and CDR2 SQIVND (reference sequence). This CDR3 region has 15 residues. Trimming left V 10 bases short and J 1 base short, with 19 bases between. CDR3 nucleotides: TGTGCCACCACAGGTCGGCTAATGGGGAACACTGAAGCTTTCTTT. Protein product: CATTGRLMGNTEAFF.

The chain couples TRBV5-1 to TRBJ1-6; tentatively, D is TRBD1 (5 bases). Germline V CDR1 and CDR2: SGHRS, YFSETQ. Trimming stripped 3 bases from V and 3 bases from J, with 7 bases between. The CDR3 is made up of 14 amino acids. CDR3 protein: CASSWQGYNSPLHF. The CDR3 DNA is TGCGCCAGCAGCTGGCAGGGCTATAATTCACCCCTCCACTTT.

This clone was seen only once. V usage is TRBV15 and J usage is TRBJ2-7, with TRBD1 matching over 12 bases. The CDR3 is made up of 15 amino acids. V shed 6 bases and J 7 bases; nucleotides not matched to a gene: 10. Germline V CDR1 and CDR2: LNHNV, YYDKDF (reference sequence). CDR3 region: CATSRPGQGAREQYF. The CDR3 DNA is TGTGCCACCAGTCGTCCGGGACAGGGGGCGAGGGAGCAGTACTTC. The full variable domain, in which reference TRBV15 and TRBJ2-7 provide the parts outside the CDR3, is DAMVIQNPRYQVTQFGKPVTLSCSQTLNHNVMYWYQQKSSQAPKLLFHYYDKDFNNEADTPDNFQSRRPNTSFCFLDIRSPGLGDTAMYLCATSRPGQGAREQYFGPGTRLTVT.

Details on this clone: Other nucleotide sequences from this sample produce the same CDR3. The V call is TRBV19, the J call TRBJ1-3; D is unclear. The CDR3 has 12 residues. V was cut by 8 bases and J by 5 bases, with 10 bases left in between. Germline V gives CDR1 LNHDA, CDR2 SQIVND (reference sequence). Here the CDR3 DNA reads TGTGCCAGTTCCATTGACAGAAACACCATATATTTT. Translating it yields CASSIDRNTIYF.

Only one count was recorded for this clone. The chain joins TRBV27 to TRBJ1-1; D gene uncertain. The CDR3 is made up of 12 amino acids. Germline assignment: CDR1 MNHEY and CDR2 SMNVEV (reference sequence). V was cut by 3 bases and J by 8 bases, with 10 bases left in between. Here the CDR3 DNA reads TGTGCCAGCAGTTTCGACGGCGGGGAAGCTTTCTTT. This gives the protein CASSFDGGEAFF.

This chain's CDR3 is CSVVGRGYTF. In DNA form, the CDR3 reads TGCAGCGTTGTCGGTCGGGGCTACACCTTC. The V call is TRBV29-1, the J call TRBJ1-2; D gene uncertain. V was pared by 4 bases and J by 8 bases, with 8 bases between. Germline-derived CDR1 and CDR2 are SQVTM and ANQGSEA. This CDR3 has 10 amino acids.

V and J are TRBV10-1 and TRBJ2-1; a possible D gene is TRBD1 (6 bases). In germline, CDR1 is WNHNN, CDR2 SYGVQD (reference sequence). This CDR3 is built from 18 residues. Trimming took off 0 bases at V and 0 bases at J, with 15 bases between the two ends. The CDR3 bases are TGCGCCAGCAGTGAGTCCTGGACAGTGACCAGCTCCTACAATGAGCAGTTCTTC. Its translation is CASSESWTVTSSYNEQFF.

Concerning this clone: At one of its ends the junction is not consistent with the germline gene, which may arise from a read error. The chain uses TRBV5-1 and TRBJ2-1, with TRBD1 as a possible D gene (5 bases). The CDR3 loop spans 14 amino acids. Germline CDR1 is SGHRS and CDR2 is YFSETQ. In DNA, the CDR3 is TGCGCCAGCAGTTTGGACAACTCCTACAATGAGCAGTTCTTC. It codes for CASSLDNSYNEQFF.

V usage is TRBV11-2 and J usage is TRBJ2-7; TRBD2 matches 13 bases. The CDR3 has 16 amino acids. V lost 1 base and J lost 4; bases outside the gene matches: 4. Per the germline V gene, CDR1 is SGHAT and CDR2 is FQNNGV. This CDR3 reads CASSLASLAGGYEQYF. CDR3 nucleotides: TGTGCCAGCAGCTTAGCCTCACTAGCGGGGGGGTACGAGCAGTACTTC.

Points on this clone: Other DNA sequences in this sample translate to the same CDR3. CDR3 region: CASSSQGETQYF. The CDR3 DNA sequence: TGCGCCAGCAGCTCGCAGGGGGAGACCCAGTACTTC. The chain employs TRBV5-1 and TRBJ2-5, with D perhaps TRBD1 (6 bases). CDR1 and CDR2 (germline): SGHRS, YFSETQ. V shed 3 bases and J shed 5 bases, with 8 bases lying between them. This CDR3 is built from 12 residues.

The chain recombines TRBV6-5 with TRBJ1-2; 8 bases line up with TRBD1. V lost 6 bases, J lost 6 bases, and 9 bases stayed unmatched. The germline CDR1 and CDR2 sequences are MNHEY and SVGAGI. The CDR3 is 14 amino acids. CDR3 sequence: CASSGQGRSNGYTF. In nucleotides, the CDR3 is TGTGCCAGCAGCGGACAGGGAAGGTCTAATGGCTACACCTTC.

The genes are TRBV5-1 and TRBJ2-5, with D possibly being TRBD2 (6 bases). With 0 bases removed from V and 5 bases from J, the gap between germline ends came to 17 bases. This CDR3 comprises 16 residues. Germline V gene lookup returns CDR1 SGHRS and CDR2 YFSETQ. CDR3 region: CASSLARPGLTETQYF. The CDR3 bases are TGCGCCAGCAGCTTGGCACGACCGGGACTTACGGAGACCCAGTACTTC.